This is a list of T cell receptor beta chains from one sample in a study of T cells after posttransplantation cyclophosphamide. Only in-frame clones appear in the TCRdb table, and some are missing; sequencing was by immunoSEQ multiplex PCR. The data hold under 5,000 clones, with 90% to 95% observed a single time. The sample was naive CD4+ T cells sorted from PBMCs. Receptors originate from a middle-aged man. CDR3s include the opening cysteine and the closing phenylalanine or tryptophan.

J: TRBJ1-5; V: TRBV6-5; CDR3: CASSYSSWGRQPQHF
J: TRBJ2-1; V: TRBV6-1; CDR3: CARGLAGGVVNEQFF
J: TRBJ2-4; V: TRBV27; CDR3: CASRPTGNRAKNIQYF
J: TRBJ2-5; V: TRBV19; CDR3: CASRGTGDHQETQYF
J: TRBJ1-6; V: TRBV11-2; CDR3: CASSFAGNSPLHF
J: TRBJ2-7; V: TRBV5-6; CDR3: CASSYKGANSYEQYF
J: TRBJ1-1; V: TRBV2; CDR3: CASLSWTGGLAFF
J: TRBJ2-7; V: TRBV7-6; CDR3: CASSLATGQTYEQYF
J: TRBJ1-5; V: TRBV5-8; CDR3: CASSYNSGEPQHF
J: TRBJ1-3; V: TRBV19; CDR3: CASSLPGYGNTIYF
J: TRBJ2-3; V: TRBV9; CDR3: CASSVTGGNTQYF
J: TRBJ2-3; V: TRBV7-6; CDR3: CASSYQQGNLLTDTQYF
J: TRBJ2-7; V: TRBV7-3; CDR3: CASRSSGGGGEQYF
J: TRBJ1-3; V: TRBV2; CDR3: CASSEGRAFQRNTIYF
J: TRBJ2-4; V: TRBV13; CDR3: CASSLGPNIQYF
J: TRBJ2-1; V: TRBV2; CDR3: CASNLQGASYNEQFF
J: TRBJ2-5; V: TRBV6-5; CDR3: CASSYGGQETQYF
J: TRBJ2-5; V: TRBV12-5; CDR3: CASSTGETQYF
J: TRBJ1-2; V: TRBV4-1; CDR3: CASSQVATGFYGYTF
J: TRBJ1-2; V: TRBV9; CDR3: CASSVDSQGYGYTF
J: TRBJ2-3; V: TRBV10-3; CDR3: CAISSTSTTDTQYF
J: TRBJ1-5; V: TRBV5-4; CDR3: CASSLDGGGLNQPQHF
J: TRBJ2-7; V: TRBV10-3; CDR3: CAIRQQGTDEQYF
J: TRBJ2-7; V: TRBV7-3; CDR3: CASSLTSGGVEQYF
J: TRBJ1-2; V: TRBV11-3; CDR3: CASSPTGVEGGYTF
J: TRBJ2-7; V: TRBV10-2; CDR3: CASSESPGQGKPDF
J: TRBJ2-3; V: TRBV5-6; CDR3: CASSSGLYTDTQYF
J: TRBJ2-3; V: TRBV18; CDR3: CASSPPSSGSTDTQYF
J: TRBJ2-4; V: TRBV19; CDR3: CASSRVALAKNIQYF